This TCR beta chain originates from a study of T cells in Graves' hyperthyroidism and ophthalmopathy. The CDR3 spans 15 residues. Trimming pared 0 bases from V and 2 bases from J, leaving 11 bases between. Germline V gives CDR1 MNHEY, CDR2 SMNVEV (reference sequence). TCR beta CDR3 regions were amplified from RNA. HTBI primers were the set used in a first-round RT-PCR of the TCR CDR3. A single record per CDR3 protein comes from TCRdb applying MiXCR to the multiplex PCR reads. The sample lists 350,000 or so distinct CDR3 sequences; around 20% were seen once. This sequence originates from a woman aged 50 to 60 with Graves' hyperthyroidism. The sequencing input was blood. The V and J genes are TRBV27 and TRBJ2-7; D gene ambiguous. This CDR3 is CASSLSGNIAYEQYF. CDR3 nucleotide sequence: TGTGCCAGCAGTTTATCTGGGAACATTGCCTACGAGCAGTACTTC.